This T cell receptor beta chain was obtained from a study of blood T cells in healthy people across ages. This clonotype was counted a few times. The second PCR ran roughly 6 to 11 cycles with a sample-barcoded 5' primer and J-beta primers. TCRdb reprocessed the 5' RACE reads via MiXCR and lists one record per CDR3 protein. Of approximately 800,000 distinct CDR3 sequences in the sample, about 59% were seen once. V was cut by 0 bases and J by 4 bases, with 8 bases left in between. Per the germline V gene, CDR1 is LGHDT and CDR2 is YNNKEL (reference sequence). This CDR3 contains 14 residues. This TCR derives from a man in his thirties or forties in good health. Sample: blood. This chain connects TRBV3-1 to TRBJ2-3; no clear D gene. The CDR3 DNA is TGTGCCAGCAGCCAAGATAAGCCTGCAGATACGCAGTATTTT. It codes for CASSQDKPADTQYF.